This T cell receptor beta chain originates from a study of T cells expressing NK-cell markers. This CDR3 is built from 17 residues. The germline V gene has CDR1 KGHSH and CDR2 LQKENI. TCRdb re-called the 5' RACE reads and catalogs CDR3 proteins one per entry, DNA excluded. This table holds under 500,000 distinct CDR3 sequences. The clonotype comes from a woman aged 18 to 75 in good health. This chain uses TRBV18 with TRBJ2-1; as DNA is missing, the TRBD2 call by TCRdb cannot be tested. The sequenced sample consisted of blood T cells: a sorted CD56 or NKG2C T cell subset, CD4+ or CD8+ T cells, or bulk PBMC T cells (not recorded which). The CDR3 here is CASSPNSGMSSYNEQFF.